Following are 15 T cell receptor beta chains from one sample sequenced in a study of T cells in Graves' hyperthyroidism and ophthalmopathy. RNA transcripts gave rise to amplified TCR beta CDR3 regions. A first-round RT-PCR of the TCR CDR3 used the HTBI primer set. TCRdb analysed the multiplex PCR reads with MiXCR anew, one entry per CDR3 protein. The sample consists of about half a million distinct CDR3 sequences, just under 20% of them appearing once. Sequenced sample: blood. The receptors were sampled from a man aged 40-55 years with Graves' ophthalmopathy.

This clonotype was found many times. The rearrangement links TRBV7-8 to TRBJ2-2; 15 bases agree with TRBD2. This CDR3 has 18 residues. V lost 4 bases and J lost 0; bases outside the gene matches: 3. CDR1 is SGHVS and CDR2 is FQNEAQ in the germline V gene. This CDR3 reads CASSSGLAGGTNTGELFF. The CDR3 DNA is TGTGCCAGCAGCTCAGGACTAGCGGGGGGGACGAACACCGGGGAGCTGTTTTTT.

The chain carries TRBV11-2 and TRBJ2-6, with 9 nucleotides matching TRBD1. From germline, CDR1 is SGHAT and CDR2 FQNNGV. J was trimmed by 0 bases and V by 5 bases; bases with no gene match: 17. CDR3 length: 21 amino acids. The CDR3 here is CASSVPGQGFPSLSGANVLTF. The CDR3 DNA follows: TGTGCCAGCAGCGTTCCGGGACAGGGTTTCCCCTCTCTCTCTGGGGCCAACGTCCTGACTTTC.

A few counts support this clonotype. The CDR3: CASSLGFGQGAGELFF. In DNA form, the CDR3 reads TGTGCCAGCAGTTTAGGTTTCGGACAGGGAGCCGGGGAGCTGTTTTTT. V usage is TRBV12-3 or TRBV12-4 and J usage is TRBJ2-2, with TRBD1 matching 8 bases. With 1 base clipped from V and 6 bases from J, the junction kept 7 bases outside the gene matches. CDR3 length equals 16 residues.

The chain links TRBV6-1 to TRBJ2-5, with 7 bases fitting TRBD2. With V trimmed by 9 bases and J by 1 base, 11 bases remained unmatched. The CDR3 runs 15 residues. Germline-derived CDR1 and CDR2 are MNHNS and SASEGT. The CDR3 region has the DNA TGTGCCAGTGTCCCGGGACTACCCGTCCAAGAGACCCAGTACTTC. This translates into CASVPGLPVQETQYF.

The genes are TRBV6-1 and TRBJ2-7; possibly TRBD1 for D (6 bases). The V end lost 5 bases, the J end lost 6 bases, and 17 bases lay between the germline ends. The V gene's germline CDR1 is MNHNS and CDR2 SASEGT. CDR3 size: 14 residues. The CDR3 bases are TGTGCCAGCAGTCTGGGCACAGGGCCAGGCGAGCAGTACTTC. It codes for CASSLGTGPGEQYF.

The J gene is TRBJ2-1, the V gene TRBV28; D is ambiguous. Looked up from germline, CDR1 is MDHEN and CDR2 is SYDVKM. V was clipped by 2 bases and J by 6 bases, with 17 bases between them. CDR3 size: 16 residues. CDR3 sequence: CASSLASLDSRNEQFF. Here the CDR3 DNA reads TGTGCCAGCAGTTTAGCTTCTTTGGATAGCCGCAATGAGCAGTTCTTC.

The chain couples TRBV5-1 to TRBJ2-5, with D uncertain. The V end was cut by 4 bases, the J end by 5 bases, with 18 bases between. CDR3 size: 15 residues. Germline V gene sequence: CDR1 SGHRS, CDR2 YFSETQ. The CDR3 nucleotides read TGCGCCAGCAGCCCTGGGATGTCGGACCGGGAGACCCAGTACTTC. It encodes CASSPGMSDRETQYF.

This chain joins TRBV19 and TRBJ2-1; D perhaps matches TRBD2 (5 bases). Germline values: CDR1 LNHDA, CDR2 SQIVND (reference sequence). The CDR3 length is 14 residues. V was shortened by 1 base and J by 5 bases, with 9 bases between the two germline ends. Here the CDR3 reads CASSIGWTDNEQFF. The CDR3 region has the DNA TGTGCCAGTAGTATAGGTTGGACTGACAATGAGCAGTTCTTC.

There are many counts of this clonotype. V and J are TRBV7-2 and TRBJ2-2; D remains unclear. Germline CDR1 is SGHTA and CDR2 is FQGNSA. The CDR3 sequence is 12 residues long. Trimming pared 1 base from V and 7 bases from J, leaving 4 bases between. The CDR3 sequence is CASSLGNGELFF. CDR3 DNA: TGTGCCAGCAGCTTAGGGAACGGGGAGCTGTTTTTT.

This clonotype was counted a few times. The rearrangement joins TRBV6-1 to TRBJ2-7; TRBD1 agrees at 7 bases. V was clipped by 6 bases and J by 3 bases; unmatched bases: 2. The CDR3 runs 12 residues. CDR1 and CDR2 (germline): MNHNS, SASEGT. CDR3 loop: CASSNRGYEQYF. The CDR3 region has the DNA TGTGCCAGCAGCAACAGGGGCTACGAGCAGTACTTC.

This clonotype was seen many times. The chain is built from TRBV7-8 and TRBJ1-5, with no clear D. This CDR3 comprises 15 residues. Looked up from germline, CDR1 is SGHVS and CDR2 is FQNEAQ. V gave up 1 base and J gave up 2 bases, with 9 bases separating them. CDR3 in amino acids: CASSLGEYRNQPQHF. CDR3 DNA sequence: TGTGCCAGCAGCTTAGGGGAATATCGCAATCAGCCCCAGCATTTT.

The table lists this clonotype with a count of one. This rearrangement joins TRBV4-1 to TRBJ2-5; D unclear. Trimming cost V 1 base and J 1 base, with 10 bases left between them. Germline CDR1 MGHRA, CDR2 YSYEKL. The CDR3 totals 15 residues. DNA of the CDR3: TGCGCCAGCAGCCAAGCCGGGCGGTCCCAAGAGACCCAGTACTTC. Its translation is CASSQAGRSQETQYF.

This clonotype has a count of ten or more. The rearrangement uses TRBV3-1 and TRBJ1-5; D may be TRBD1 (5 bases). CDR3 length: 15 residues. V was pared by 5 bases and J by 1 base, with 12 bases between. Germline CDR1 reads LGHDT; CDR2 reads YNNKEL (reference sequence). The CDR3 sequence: CASSGGLTSNQPQHF. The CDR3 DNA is TGTGCCAGCAGCGGGGGGTTAACGAGCAATCAGCCCCAGCATTTT.

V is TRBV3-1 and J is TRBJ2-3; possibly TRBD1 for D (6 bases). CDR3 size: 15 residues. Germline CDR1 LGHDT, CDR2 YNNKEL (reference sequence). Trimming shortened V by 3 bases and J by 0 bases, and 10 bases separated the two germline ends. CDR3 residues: CASSQGAASTDTQYF. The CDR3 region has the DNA TGTGCCAGCAGCCAGGGGGCGGCTAGCACAGATACGCAGTATTTT.

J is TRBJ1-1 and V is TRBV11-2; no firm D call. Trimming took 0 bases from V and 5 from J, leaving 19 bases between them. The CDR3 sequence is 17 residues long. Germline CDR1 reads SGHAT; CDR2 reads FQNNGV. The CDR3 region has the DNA TGTGCCAGCAGCTTAGATCGTTCACCGGGCGGGAATACTGAAGCTTTCTTT. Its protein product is CASSLDRSPGGNTEAFF.